Below, 6 T cell receptor beta chains from the same sample are listed, as sequenced in a study of CD8 T cells in ankylosing spondylitis. Each CDR3 protein gets one entry after TCRdb re-called the 5' RACE reads with MiXCR. The table shows around 210,000 distinct CDR3 sequences, with roughly 8.2% occurring only once. Sequencing was carried out using blood, either unsorted or a sorted T cell fraction (not recorded which). Receptor source: a female donor with ankylosing spondylitis or in good health (not recorded which).

This rearrangement joins TRBV7-2 to TRBJ2-1, with 8 bases identical to TRBD2. In germline, CDR1 is SGHTA, CDR2 FQGNSA. Trimming cost V 2 bases and J 3 bases; bases outside gene matches: 6. The length of the CDR3 is 16 residues. This CDR3 reads CASSLRAGGNYNEQFF. CDR3 nucleotides: TGTGCCAGCAGCTTAAGGGCGGGAGGAAACTACAATGAGCAGTTCTTC. The full variable domain, rest sourced from reference TRBV7-2 and TRBJ2-1, is GAGVSQSPSNKVTEKGKDVELRCDPISGHTALYWYRQSLGQGLEFLIYFQGNSAPDKSGLPSDRFSAERTGGSVSTLTIQRTQQEDSAVYLCASSLRAGGNYNEQFFGPGTRLTVL.

The CDR3 loop is CASGVTSGSRYEQYF. CDR3 bases: TGCGCCAGCGGGGTAACTAGCGGGAGTAGGTACGAGCAGTACTTC. The chain links TRBV5-1 to TRBJ2-7, with 11 bases fitting TRBD2. V lost 7 bases and J lost 4; bases outside the gene matches: 10. The CDR3 spans 15 residues. The V gene's germline CDR1 is SGHRS and CDR2 YFSETQ.

This clonotype was observed at least ten times. V is TRBV5-1 and J is TRBJ2-1; TRBD2 matches 13 bases. This CDR3 has 17 residues. The V gene end was trimmed by 2 bases and the J gene end by 8 bases; junction bases not matched to a gene: 10. In germline, CDR1 is SGHRS, CDR2 YFSETQ. The CDR3 sequence: CASSFWPTSGRADEQFF. The CDR3 DNA reads TGCGCCAGCAGCTTTTGGCCAACTAGCGGGAGGGCCGATGAGCAGTTCTTC.

The table lists this clonotype with many counts. The chain is built from TRBV7-6 and TRBJ1-1; no reliable D call. V was clipped by 1 base and J by 5 bases, with 20 bases between them. Germline-derived CDR1 and CDR2 are SGHVS and FNYEAQ. The CDR3 length is 17 residues. CDR3: CASSLEWSLGLGTEAFF. CDR3 nucleotides: TGTGCCAGCAGCTTAGAGTGGTCCCTGGGGTTGGGGACTGAAGCTTTCTTT.

This clonotype was detected ten times or more. The V gene is TRBV9, the J gene TRBJ1-3; 8 bases line up with TRBD1. Germline V gives CDR1 SGDLS, CDR2 YYNGEE. The V segment lost 4 bases and the J segment 0 bases; nucleotides outside the gene matches: 6. CDR3 length: 16 amino acids. The CDR3 DNA reads as TGTGCCAGCAGCACCGCAGGGGGCTCCTCTGGAAACACCATATATTTT. Translation: CASSTAGGSSGNTIYF.

This clonotype was seen repeatedly, ten times or more. This chain joins TRBV21-1 and TRBJ2-3; the table's TRBD1 call for D was not verified on the DNA. TRBV21-1 is a pseudogene locus. This CDR3 spans 16 amino acids. The DNA of the CDR3 is TGTGCCAGCAGCAAAGGGGGACAGAGATTCACAGATACGCAGTATTTT. Its protein is CASSKGGQRFTDTQYF.